This T cell receptor beta chain came from a study of cytomegalovirus exposure and HLA in healthy donors (dated by TCRdb to about 2017). Context from the whole study: An earlier analysis of approximately 590 of the donors reported 276 Gb of sequence data and 117 million unique TCR beta sequences from some 180 million T cells. In the later analysis, no new phenotypic data were used to find candidate immune exposures; instead, reliance was placed on TCR beta sequences and their occurrence across donors. Donor age, sex, ethnicity and CMV serostatus were compiled together with the repertoire data. An earlier analysis of 500 to 750 of the donors applied high-throughput TCR beta sequencing to assess whether each TCR beta V gene segment acted as functional or pseudogenic. Approximately 300 gigabases of sequencing data and around 87 million unique TCR sequences were included in an early release covering about 700 HLA-typed donors. The genetic ancestry cluster associated with self-reported Caucasian donors included around four fifths of the roughly 390 genotyped donors. The study profiled the T cell repertoires of under 700 subjects by immunosequencing and related them to cytomegalovirus serostatus. Along with the approximately 700-subject first cohort, a separate validation cohort of over a hundred different subjects was used. A handful of DR-DQ haplotypes were handled as single units for association and clustering because linkage in the cohort was strong. To predict cytomegalovirus infection status, the study brought together high-throughput TCR immunosequencing, statistical association of individual TCRs with disease status, and machine learning. The number of typed donors differed by locus: roughly 629-630 for A, B, C, DRB1 and DQB1; 522 for DQA1; some 610 for DPA1; and 400 to 480 for DPB1. Class I and class II HLA loci were covered by the typing at four-digit resolution. Every discovery cohort repertoire had been produced on one sequencing platform. A later genetic analysis used genome-wide SNP genotypes for about 55% of the 666 donors, treating that subset as a discovery cohort. The study aimed to test whether cataloging public T cell receptors could reveal signatures of past pathogen exposure. Among about 400 genotyped donors of the cohort, an average of approximately 220,000 unique TCR beta nucleotide sequences was sequenced per donor, of which 15% to 20% were non-productive. A later analysis re-analyzed previously published TCR beta repertoires from 666 donors and added high-resolution HLA genotyping to study TCR occurrence patterns. Study-wide conclusions, independent of this receptor: Assigning TCR associations to individual alleles was difficult when HLA alleles, especially DR and DQ, strongly co-occurred. For the cohort, immune exposure information was limited to CMV serostatus. Because HLA typing was unavailable for some donors at each locus, only the typed subset was used in association tests. The earlier analysis of 587 of the donors excluded some 15 rarely observed V segments, including chromosome 9 orphons, because counts were too low. According to a later analysis, TCR association rates differed among HLA loci, with DRB1 alleles showing the most associated TCRs and HLA-C alleles showing the fewest. Only TCR beta chains were sequenced in this cohort, and the absence of alpha or paired-chain data limited detectable features. In a later analysis, about 16,000 TCR beta sequences were associated with specific HLA alleles at a false discovery rate of 0.05. Compared with the approximately 710-donor mean, donors in an Asian-associated ancestry cluster had fewer N-insertions in productive TCRs, according to a later genetic analysis. The classifier was reported to diagnose cytomegalovirus status with high specificity and sensitivity in both the original cohort and the validation cohort. Sequencing depth was assumed to be roughly uniform across donors in the presence/absence analyses, though that assumption may not hold. In vitro tests confirmed that a few of the cytomegalovirus-associated TCR beta chains recognize cytomegalovirus antigens. In a later analysis, several top co-occurrence clusters were reported to appear linked to parvovirus B19, influenza, CMV and Epstein-Barr virus. Because the 87-base-pair reads could not distinguish some IMGT-functional V segments, including TRBV6-2 and TRBV6-3, those segments were excluded. Correlated functional status among segregating V segments might reflect linkage disequilibrium, but an unknown experimental factor could not be ruled out. A further reported finding was that TCR beta sequences accurately predicted the HLA-A and HLA-B alleles for most subjects in the first cohort. In the study, about 150 TCR beta chains were listed as associated with cytomegalovirus. The authors suggested that the approach could potentially be generalized to other disease states and immunological phenotypes. Compared with equally common non-associated chains, HLA-associated TCR beta chains in a later analysis were more clonally expanded and had lower generation probabilities. A later analysis found that most CMV-associated TCR beta chains appeared HLA-restricted, with HLA associations seemingly driven largely by CMV exposure. Most TCR sequences were seen in very few donors, while some public TCRs were found in many individuals. A cluster of highly shared sequence variants was judged likely to represent a technical artifact of the sequencing pipeline. In an earlier analysis of some 640 of the donors, most TCR beta V segments were observed in productive rearrangements about 87% or about 30% of the time, broadly matching IMGT annotations. An association between a missense DCLRE1C variant and V-gene and J-gene trimming of TCR beta chains was found in a later genetic analysis and replicated in an independent cohort.

Libraries were constructed by the immunoSEQ multiplex PCR assay. For the multiplex PCR, a mixture combining 60 forward primers for TCR Vbeta segments and 13 reverse primers for TCR Jbeta segments was used. Amplification of the CDR3 region of rearranged TCR beta genes was performed with a multiplex PCR assay on genomic DNA. The amplified TCR beta libraries were sequenced on the Illumina HiSeq System as 87-base-pair reads. Per the source publication's procedure: Across the 600 to 700 repertoires, a later analysis counted roughly 84 million unique TCR beta chains, around 11 million of which were shared by at least two donors. To remove PCR and sequencing errors, raw reads were error-corrected and collapsed into unique sequences using a nearest-neighbor algorithm that merged closely related sequences. V, D and J gene segments were assigned by aligning CDR3 sequences to IMGT reference sequences. For a sequence to be retained, a match of at least six nucleotides to both a V gene segment and a J gene segment was required. Rearrangements were called productive when the CDR3 lacked stop codons and stayed in frame with V and J; all others were non-productive. CDR3 was defined by IMGT convention, running from the second conserved V-encoded cysteine to the conserved J-encoded phenylalanine. Sequences without an unambiguous match to a single V gene segment were excluded from the earlier analysis of 587 of the donors. In an earlier analysis of approximately 560 of the donors, a V segment was called functional when productive rearrangements were above 56.7%, and segregating when the standard deviation between donors exceeded 5%. A statistical classification framework was built to diagnose cytomegalovirus status from the catalog of TCR beta chain sequences. A later analysis assigned V and J genes by comparing TCR nucleotide sequences with IMGT/GENE-DB human TR gene sequences. Using the TCRdist pipeline, a later analysis assigned CDR3 sequences along with most-parsimonious VDJ recombination scenarios. In a later analysis, each TCR beta chain was defined by its CDR3 amino acid sequence together with its V-gene family, and reads without a unique V-gene family were excluded. In a later analysis, fewer than 600 highly shared, low-generation-probability nucleotide sequences were removed to address suspected cross-contamination and a sequencing artifact. In a later analysis, a clonal expansion index for each public chain was calculated from normalized within-repertoire ranks of inferred template counts. In a later analysis, generation probabilities were computed using a VDJ recombination model fitted to out-of-frame rearrangements, and the results were checked against IGoR. Hypergeometric tests were used in a later analysis to score TCR-TCR, TCR-HLA and TCR-CMV co-occurrence, with a repertoire-size bias correction applied to the TCR pairs. To estimate false discovery rates, a later analysis permuted the HLA or CMV assignments 20 times. A later analysis grouped co-occurring TCRs with DBSCAN, adding TCRdist sequence similarity when clustering within HLA-allele-positive subsets. Repertoires with fewer than 30,000 or more than 120,000 public chains were left out of co-occurrence clustering, as were four to six repertoires with anomalous nucleotide sharing. TCRdb carries this immuneACCESS record with in-frame sequences only. Its versions omit some clonotypes, under half of them owing to an unresolved V gene in the studies checked, with the rest unexplained. Clone size and the V and J calls come from that table; the DNA yielded D and trimming. For this sample the table gives 95,000 to 150,000 clones, of which around 72% were detected only once. Of the sample, approximately 8.2% is held by the ten largest clones.

The CDR3 numbers 18 residues from cysteine through phenylalanine. Only CDR3 DNA remains: 54 bases, in frame from the first base. Per the germline V gene, MNHNS is the CDR1 and SASEGT is the CDR2. The germline V end is reduced by 4 bases and the J end by 7 bases; junction bases left unmatched: 14. On this clone itself: Its binding antigen is unknown. One base away there is no much larger clone; base qualities are not given.

The cohort consisted of fewer than 700 healthy bone marrow donors. All cohort members were sampled while nominally healthy, although unrecorded immune exposures were likely present. The donor tested CMV seropositive, placing the donor among the 310 or so seropositive members of the cohort. Every donor gave a peripheral blood sample, and the peripheral blood mononuclear cells from that sample were used for TCR beta sequencing. Genomic DNA extraction from the blood cell samples was performed with the Qiagen DNeasy Blood Extraction Kit. The sample taken for sequencing was PBMCs. The receptor was isolated from a woman in her 40s in good health and CMV-seropositive. This chain joins TRBV6-1 to TRBJ1-6, and 9 junctional nucleotides match TRBD1. The sequence in DNA is TGTGCCAGCAGTGGATCAAAATTACAGGGGGCATGGAATTCACCCCTCCACTTT. The translation is CASSGSKLQGAWNSPLHF.